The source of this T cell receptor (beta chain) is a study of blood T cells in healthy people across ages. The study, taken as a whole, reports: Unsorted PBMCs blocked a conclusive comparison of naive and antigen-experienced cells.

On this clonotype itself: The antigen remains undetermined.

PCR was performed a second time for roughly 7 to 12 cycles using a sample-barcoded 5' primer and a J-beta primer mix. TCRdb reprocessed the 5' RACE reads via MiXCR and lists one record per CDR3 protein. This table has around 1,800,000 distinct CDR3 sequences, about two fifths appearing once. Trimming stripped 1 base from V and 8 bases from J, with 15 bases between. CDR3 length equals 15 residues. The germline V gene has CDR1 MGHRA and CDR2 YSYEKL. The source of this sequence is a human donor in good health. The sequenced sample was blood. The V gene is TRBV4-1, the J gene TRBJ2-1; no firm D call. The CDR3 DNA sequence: TGCGCCAGCAGCCAAGTTTATGTTTTCCGGGATGAGCAGTTCTTC. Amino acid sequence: CASSQVYVFRDEQFF.